A single sample is the source of the 10 T cell receptor beta chains below, sequenced in a study of blood T cell repertoires in COVID-19. Using immunoSEQ multiplex PCR, the repertoire was profiled, and TCRdb retains in-frame clones only, with some absent. The sample includes about 300,000 clones, around 82% of them seen just once. Specimen: peripheral blood. Receptors originate from a woman in her fifties or sixties with acute or convalescent COVID-19.

The J gene is TRBJ2-7, the V gene TRBV27; D is perhaps TRBD2 (6 bases). The CDR3 contains 17 residues. The germline gives CDR1 MNHEY, CDR2 SMNVEV (reference sequence). Trimming stripped 1 base from V and 0 bases from J, with 16 bases between. DNA of the CDR3: TGTGCCAGCAGTTTATTAATACCTGGGAGGAGCTCCTACGAGCAGTACTTC. Protein sequence: CASSLLIPGRSSYEQYF.

This clone came up once. The rearrangement joins TRBV19 to TRBJ1-2; 7 bases line up with TRBD1. The CDR3 length is 13 residues. The germline V gene has CDR1 LNHDA and CDR2 SQIVND (reference sequence). With V trimmed by 5 bases and J by 5 bases, 5 bases remained unmatched. DNA for the CDR3: TGTGCCAGTAGTGAGGACAGGCGGTATGGCTACACCTTC. Translated: CASSEDRRYGYTF.

This clone was recorded a few times. The chain links TRBV5-4 to TRBJ2-2; 8 positions agree with TRBD2. Looked up from germline, CDR1 is SGHNT and CDR2 is YYREEE (reference sequence). Trimming cost V 4 bases and J 12 bases; bases outside gene matches: 8. This CDR3 spans 13 amino acids. CDR3 residues: CASSPETSEKLFF. CDR3 sequence (DNA): TGTGCCAGCAGCCCCGAGACTAGCGAGAAGCTGTTTTTT.

The gene calls are TRBV10-1 and TRBJ2-1; TRBD1 matches at 7 bases. V dropped 0 bases and J dropped 2; count of bases not matched to a gene: 7. The length of the CDR3 is 17 residues. The germline V gene has CDR1 WNHNN and CDR2 SYGVQD (reference sequence). CDR3 sequence: CASSESTRDRPYNEQFF. DNA for the CDR3: TGCGCCAGCAGTGAGTCGACGAGGGACAGACCCTACAATGAGCAGTTCTTC.

The V and J genes are TRBV10-1 and TRBJ2-5, with a weak D call TRBD1 (6 bases). The CDR3 has 15 residues. The germline CDR1 and CDR2 sequences are WNHNN and SYGVQD (reference sequence). V lost 3 bases and J 5 bases, leaving 16 bases between the germline ends. The CDR3 protein is CASSEWTAVSETQYF. Written as DNA, the CDR3 is TGCGCCAGCAGTGAATGGACAGCCGTCTCGGAGACCCAGTACTTC.

The chain recombines TRBV7-2 with TRBJ2-2; perhaps TRBD2 as D (6 bases). Germline loops: CDR1 SGHTA, CDR2 FQGNSA. The CDR3 covers 15 residues. The V end lost 5 bases, the J end lost 4 bases, and 14 bases lay between the germline ends. The CDR3 here is CASSRLGGITGELFF. Here the CDR3 DNA reads TGTGCCAGCAGCCGCCTCGGAGGGATCACCGGGGAGCTGTTTTTT. The full variable domain, its missing parts supplied by reference TRBV7-2 and TRBJ2-2, is GAGVSQSPSNKVTEKGKDVELRCDPISGHTALYWYRQSLGQGLEFLIYFQGNSAPDKSGLPSDRFSAERTGGSVSTLTIQRTQQEDSAVYLCASSRLGGITGELFFGEGSRLTVL.

The rearrangement links TRBV10-3 to TRBJ2-7; TRBD1 matches 7 bases. Germline V gives CDR1 ENHRY, CDR2 SYGVKD. The CDR3 is 14 amino acids. The trim removed 4 bases at V and 7 bases at J, leaving 10 bases unmatched. The CDR3 coding sequence is TGTGCCATCAGTGCGCAGGTACAGGGGAGTGAGCAGTACGTC. Translating gives CAISAQVQGSEQYV.

CDR3 residues: CAWSPAGRGRTEAFF. Written as DNA, the CDR3 is TGTGCCTGGAGTCCAGCGGGCCGCGGGCGAACTGAAGCTTTCTTT. This chain links TRBV30 with TRBJ1-1; D is ambiguous. Trimming removed 2 bases from V and 5 bases from J, with 18 bases in between. Germline V gene data show CDR1 as GTSNPN and CDR2 as SVGIG (reference sequence). This CDR3 region has 15 residues.

The V call is TRBV5-1, the J call TRBJ2-1, with D unresolved. CDR3 length equals 13 residues. Germline CDR1 and CDR2: SGHRS and YFSETQ. V shed 4 bases and J shed 5 bases, with 10 bases lying between them. CDR3 residues: CASSDGDHNEQFF. The CDR3 bases are TGCGCCAGCAGCGACGGAGACCACAATGAGCAGTTCTTC. Complete variable domain (other parts from reference TRBV5-1 and TRBJ2-1): KAGVTQTPRYLIKTRGQQVTLSCSPISGHRSVSWYQQTPGQGLQFLFEYFSETQRNKGNFPGRFSGRQFSNSRSEMNVSTLELGDSALYLCASSDGDHNEQFFGPGTRLTVL.

The chain employs TRBV7-8 and TRBJ2-7; 8 bases are shared with TRBD1. This CDR3 is 15 amino acids long. Germline trimming cut 5 bases from V and 1 base from J; bases unmatched to any gene: 7. Germline V gene data show CDR1 as SGHVS and CDR2 as FQNEAQ. The DNA for the CDR3 is TGTGCCAGCAGCCTTCCCAGGGGGCGGTCCTACGAGCAGTACTTC. Protein: CASSLPRGRSYEQYF.